This T cell receptor (beta chain) was captured by sequencing in a study of blood T cell repertoires in COVID-19. Looking at the study overall: The United States, Italy and Spain supplied acute and convalescent COVID-19 samples. From T cells, B-cell-depleted T cells, or PBMCs came the material, which was cDNA or gDNA.

CDR3 length equals 13 residues. Trimming cost V 1 base and J 6 bases, with 9 bases left between them. Germline CDR1 is SGHAT and CDR2 is FQNNGV. Original methodology: The assay estimated nucleated cells by amplifying reference gene primers. The repertoire was sequenced with immunoSEQ multiplex PCR; TCRdb's copy has only in-frame clones and lacks some. That table gives V, J and clone size, and the DNA gave D and trimming. Here the sample spans about 150,000 clones, 91% being singletons. Sequenced input: peripheral blood. The chain joins TRBV11-2 to TRBJ1-1, with D perhaps TRBD1 (6 bases). This receptor was identified in a man between 50 and 59 years old with acute or convalescent COVID-19. CDR3 residues: CASSLGGGAEAFF. Written as DNA, the CDR3 is TGTGCCAGCAGCTTAGGAGGGGGAGCTGAAGCTTTCTTT.